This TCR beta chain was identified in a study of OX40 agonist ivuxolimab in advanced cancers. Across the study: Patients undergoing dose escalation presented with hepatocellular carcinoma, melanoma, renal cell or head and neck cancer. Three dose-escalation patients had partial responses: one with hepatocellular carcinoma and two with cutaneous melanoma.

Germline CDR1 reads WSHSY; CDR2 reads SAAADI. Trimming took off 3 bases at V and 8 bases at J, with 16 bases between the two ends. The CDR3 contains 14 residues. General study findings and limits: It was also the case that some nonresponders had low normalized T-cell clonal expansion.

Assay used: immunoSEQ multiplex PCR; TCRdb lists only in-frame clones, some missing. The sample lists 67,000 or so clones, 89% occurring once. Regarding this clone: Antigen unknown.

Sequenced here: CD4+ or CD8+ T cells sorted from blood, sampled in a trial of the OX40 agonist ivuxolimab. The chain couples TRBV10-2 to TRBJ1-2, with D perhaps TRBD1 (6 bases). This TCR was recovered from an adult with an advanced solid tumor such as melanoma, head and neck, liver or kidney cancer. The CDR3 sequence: CASSDPGGLRGYTF. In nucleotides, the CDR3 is TGCGCCAGCAGTGATCCCGGGGGGCTCCGGGGCTACACCTTC.